In its sample, the clone carrying this T cell receptor beta chain was seen many times. This specimen belongs to a study of type 1 regulatory T cells. Study details: This in vitro CD4 product, T-allo10, is enriched for Tr1 cells and alloantigen-specific.

TCRdb redid the calling of the reads with MiXCR, one entry per CDR3 protein. The data contain about 19,000 distinct CDR3 sequences, 9.5% to 13% of them singletons. The specimen sequenced was CD4+ T cells, either the whole sample or a sorted fraction (not recorded which). The origin of this receptor is a human donor in good health.

Here the CDR3 reads CASSRQNWVNTEAFF. Written as DNA, the CDR3 is TGTGCCAGCAGTCGACAGAATTGGGTGAACACTGAAGCTTTCTTT. V gene TRBV28 combines with J gene TRBJ1-1; maybe TRBD1 (5 bases). The V end was cut by 5 bases, the J end by 0 bases, with 13 bases between. The CDR3 extends over 15 amino acids. Germline values: CDR1 MDHEN, CDR2 SYDVKM.